This record covers a single T cell receptor (beta chain). The antigen is undetermined. The sample comes from a study of vaccination and CD4 T cells after COVID-19. Study background: Vaccination of participants consisted of two doses of either BNT162b2 or mRNA-1273 vaccine. Broader study findings: SARS-CoV-2-reactive clonotype medians increased from about 22 to 38, not significantly. In convalescent patients, a median roughly 90% of post-vaccine SARS-CoV-2-reactive clones appeared only after vaccination.

The study sequenced cultured CD4+ T cell DNA using the Oncomine TCR Beta short-read assay. TCRdb reprocessed the PCR reads via MiXCR and lists one record per CDR3 protein. This table holds under 15,000 distinct CDR3 sequences, around 59% found once. J was trimmed by 2 bases and V by 3 bases; bases with no gene match: 3. CDR1 is ENHRY, CDR2 SYGVKD, per germline. The CDR3 contains 15 residues. Specified treatment: approximately 9-day PBMC culture with coronavirus spike peptide pools or control peptides (ViraFEST assay). This TCR was recovered from a human donor who had recovered from COVID-19. The J gene is TRBJ2-7, the V gene TRBV10-3; 11 positions match TRBD1. What was sequenced was CD4+ T cells from blood, cultured in vitro. The CDR3 DNA is TGTGCCATCAGTGACCCGGGACAGGGGGCCTACGAGCAGTACTTC. Its protein product is CAISDPGQGAYEQYF.